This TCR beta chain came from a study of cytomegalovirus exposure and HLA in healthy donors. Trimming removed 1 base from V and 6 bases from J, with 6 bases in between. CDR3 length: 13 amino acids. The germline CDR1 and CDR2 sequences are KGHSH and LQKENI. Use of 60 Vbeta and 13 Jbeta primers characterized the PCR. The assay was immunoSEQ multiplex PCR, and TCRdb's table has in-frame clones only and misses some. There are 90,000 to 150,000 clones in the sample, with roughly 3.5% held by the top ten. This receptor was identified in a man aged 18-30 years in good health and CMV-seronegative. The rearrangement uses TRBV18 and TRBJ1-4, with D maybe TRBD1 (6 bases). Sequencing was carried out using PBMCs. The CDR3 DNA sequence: TGTGCCAGCTCACCACAGGGGGATGAAAAACTGTTTTTT. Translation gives CASSPQGDEKLFF.